What follows are 30 T cell receptor beta chains derived from one specimen sequenced in a study of OX40 agonist ivuxolimab in advanced cancers. Here immunoSEQ multiplex PCR was the method, and the copy in TCRdb shows in-frame clones only, minus some. The table lists more than 60,000 clones, around 86% of them singletons. The sample in question was CD4+ or CD8+ T cells sorted from blood, obtained in a trial of the OX40 agonist ivuxolimab. The receptors derive from an adult with an advanced solid tumor such as melanoma, head and neck, liver or kidney cancer.

V usage is TRBV5-1 and J usage is TRBJ2-1; D is perhaps TRBD2 (6 bases). CDR3 length equals 14 residues. Trimming cost V 7 bases and J 9 bases, with 20 bases left between them. The germline gives CDR1 SGHRS, CDR2 YFSETQ. The CDR3 sequence: CASGRVGGAGEQFF. As DNA, the CDR3 is TGCGCCAGCGGCCGTGTGGGAGGAGCGGGTGAGCAGTTCTTC.

This clone was recorded only once. One junction end disagrees with the germline gene, perhaps due to a read error. V and J are TRBV13 and TRBJ2-7, with D tentatively TRBD1 or TRBD2 (5 bases each). Germline V gene lookup returns CDR1 PRHDT and CDR2 FYEKMQ (reference sequence). The length of the CDR3 is 15 residues. In DNA, the CDR3 is TGTGCCAGCAGCATAGGGACGACCCGTGCGAGGGAGCAGTACTTC. Translation gives CASSIGTTRAREQYF.

V is TRBV14 and J is TRBJ2-3; D is perhaps TRBD1 or TRBD2 (5 bases each). CDR1 and CDR2 from the germline V gene are SGHDN and FVKESK. V was pared by 4 bases and J by 7 bases, with 21 bases between. This CDR3 comprises 16 residues. The CDR3 reads CASSPTTRDALNTQYF. The CDR3 nucleotides are TGTGCCAGCAGCCCGACTACCAGGGACGCCCTAAATACGCAGTATTTT.

J is TRBJ1-4 and V is TRBV7-9; no clear D. The CDR3 runs to 14 residues. Germline V lookup: CDR1 SEHNR, CDR2 FQNEAQ (reference sequence). V lost 6 bases, J lost 0 bases, and 8 bases lay in between. The CDR3 is CASRGQTTNEKLFF. CDR3 DNA sequence: TGTGCCAGCAGGGGCCAGACAACTAATGAAAAACTGTTTTTT. Together with reference TRBV7-9 and TRBJ1-4, the CDR3 gives the full variable domain: DTGVSQNPRHKITKRGQNVTFRCDPISEHNRLYWYRQTLGQGPEFLTYFQNEAQLEKSRLLSDRFSAERPKGSFSTLEIQRTEQGDSAMYLCASRGQTTNEKLFFGSGTQLSVL.

The V call is TRBV25-1, the J call TRBJ1-1; D might be TRBD1 (5 bases). The CDR3 covers 16 residues. Trimming left V 6 bases short and J 8 bases short, with 25 bases between. From germline, CDR1 is MGHDK and CDR2 SYGVNS. CDR3 bases: TGTGCCAGCAGCCCCATCCAGACAGCTGGAATTCCCGAAGCTTTCTTT. It codes for CASSPIQTAGIPEAFF.

The V gene is TRBV11-2, the J gene TRBJ2-7; D perhaps matches TRBD2 (5 bases). Germline V lookup: CDR1 SGHAT, CDR2 FQNNGV. V lost 1 base and J lost 0, with 13 bases in between. The CDR3 is 16 amino acids. The CDR3 coding sequence is TGTGCCAGCAGCTTAGGGAGGAGCCTTAGCTCCTACGAGCAGTACTTC. Translated: CASSLGRSLSSYEQYF.

The gene calls are TRBV19 and TRBJ2-5, with 12 bases aligning to TRBD1. The CDR3 runs to 16 residues. CDR1 LNHDA and CDR2 SQIVND come from the germline V gene (reference sequence). V gave up 6 bases and J gave up 4 bases; unmatched junction bases: 9. CDR3 amino acids: CASSRPGQGAGETQYF. CDR3 coding DNA: TGTGCCAGTAGCCGACCGGGACAGGGGGCGGGAGAGACCCAGTACTTC.

V and J are TRBV7-9 and TRBJ1-6; D remains ambiguous. Trimming took 2 bases from V and 10 from J, leaving 6 bases between them. CDR3 size: 12 residues. Per germline, CDR1 SEHNR and CDR2 FQNEAQ (reference sequence). In DNA, the CDR3 is TGTGCCAGCAGCTTACCGGGGTCACCCCTCCACTTT. The encoded protein is CASSLPGSPLHF.

This sequence joins TRBV2 and TRBJ2-5; D is ambiguous. Trimming removed 4 bases at V and 7 bases at J, with 13 bases between. Germline values: CDR1 SNHLY, CDR2 FYNNEI. The CDR3 loop spans 13 amino acids. CDR3 DNA: TGTGCCAGCAGTGGGGTCCCTCGTGGGACCCAGTACTTC. This codes for CASSGVPRGTQYF.

The chain couples TRBV5-1 to TRBJ2-7; D not resolved. Germline V gene data show CDR1 as SGHRS and CDR2 as YFSETQ. V was cut by 1 base and J by 3 bases, with 5 bases left in between. The CDR3 is made up of 12 amino acids. The CDR3 is CASSLSGYEQYF. CDR3 coding DNA: TGCGCCAGCAGCTTGTCCGGCTACGAGCAGTACTTC. The whole variable domain, remainder taken from reference TRBV5-1 and TRBJ2-7, is KAGVTQTPRYLIKTRGQQVTLSCSPISGHRSVSWYQQTPGQGLQFLFEYFSETQRNKGNFPGRFSGRQFSNSRSEMNVSTLELGDSALYLCASSLSGYEQYFGPGTRLTVT.

The CDR3 region has the DNA TGTGCCAGCTCCCCTCGGGGGGGCGGGAACTCCTACAATGAGCAGTTCTTC. Translated: CASSPRGGGNSYNEQFF. The chain links TRBV18 to TRBJ2-1, with TRBD2 matching over 8 bases. Germline values: CDR1 KGHSH, CDR2 LQKENI. This CDR3 spans 17 amino acids. With 6 bases clipped from V and 0 bases from J, the junction kept 10 bases outside the gene matches.

The chain has TRBV18 and TRBJ2-1; D is possibly TRBD2 (5 bases). The CDR3 consists of 16 residues. Germline V gene data show CDR1 as KGHSH and CDR2 as LQKENI. V lost 4 bases and J lost 3, with 16 bases in between. CDR3 nucleotide sequence: TGTGCCAGCTCACTAAAGGCAGCGGACCACTACAATGAGCAGTTCTTC. Residues: CASSLKAADHYNEQFF.

This clone was seen only once. This rearrangement joins TRBV25-1 to TRBJ2-7; D is perhaps TRBD1 (5 bases). CDR1 MGHDK and CDR2 SYGVNS come from the germline V gene. This CDR3 spans 14 amino acids. Trimming cost V 3 bases and J 4 bases, with 13 bases left between them. This CDR3 reads CASSESWTNYEQYF. The CDR3 DNA reads TGTGCCAGCAGTGAGTCCTGGACAAATTACGAGCAGTACTTC.

This clone was detected only a few times. This chain links TRBV28 with TRBJ1-1; D remains ambiguous. V lost 4 bases and J lost 6, with 9 bases in between. This CDR3 comprises 12 residues. The germline V gene encodes CDR1 MDHEN and CDR2 SYDVKM. The CDR3 bases are TGTGCCAGCAGTTACCCAGCGGCTGAAGCTTTCTTT. Its translation is CASSYPAAEAFF.

The genes are TRBV5-4 and TRBJ2-5; D ambiguous. The CDR3 covers 15 residues. V shed 0 bases and J shed 0 bases, with 9 bases lying between them. CDR1 and CDR2 from the germline V gene are SGHNT and YYREEE (reference sequence). CDR3 region: CASSLAQTDQETQYF. For the CDR3, the DNA is TGTGCCAGCAGCTTGGCCCAGACCGACCAAGAGACCCAGTACTTC.

This chain uses TRBV7-9 with TRBJ2-1, with 11 positions matching TRBD2. CDR3 length: 15 residues. The ends lost 2 bases at V and 9 bases at J; junction bases unmatched: 6. CDR1 and CDR2 from the germline V gene are SEHNR and FQNEAQ (reference sequence). CDR3 sequence (DNA): TGTGCCAGCAGCTTAACTAGCGGGAGAAGTCTTGAGCAGTTCTTC. Protein: CASSLTSGRSLEQFF.

This chain connects TRBV5-4 to TRBJ2-5, with D possibly TRBD1 on 7 matching bases. From germline, CDR1 is SGHNT and CDR2 YYREEE (reference sequence). The CDR3 has 15 amino acids. The V end lost 3 bases, the J end lost 5 bases, and 17 bases lay between the germline ends. The CDR3 DNA sequence: TGTGCCAGCAGCTCCACTCTACAGGGGAGGGAGACCCAGTACTTC. Translated, it gives CASSSTLQGRETQYF.

With respect to this clone: This sample also contains other DNA sequences that code for the same CDR3. The chain recombines TRBV6-5 with TRBJ1-1; tentatively, D is TRBD1 (6 bases). The CDR3 sequence is 15 residues long. Germline V lookup: CDR1 MNHEY, CDR2 SVGAGI. Trimming took off 0 bases at V and 0 bases at J, with 8 bases between the two ends. Written as DNA, the CDR3 is TGTGCCAGCAGTTACTCCGGGACACTGAACACTGAAGCTTTCTTT. Its protein is CASSYSGTLNTEAFF.

The V gene is TRBV6-1, the J gene TRBJ2-1, with D possibly TRBD1 on 5 matching bases. Germline CDR1 MNHNS, CDR2 SASEGT. This CDR3 is built from 14 residues. V lost 2 bases and J 3 bases, leaving 8 bases between the germline ends. The CDR3, as DNA: TGTGCCAGCAGTGAATGGGGCAGCTACAATGAGCAGTTCTTC. Translating gives CASSEWGSYNEQFF.

This chain links TRBV29-1 with TRBJ1-2; tentative D call: TRBD1 (5 bases). Trimming stripped 3 bases from V and 2 bases from J, with 10 bases between. This CDR3 contains 13 residues. CDR1 SQVTM and CDR2 ANQGSEA come from the germline V gene. The CDR3 sequence is CSVEGEYNYGYTF. The CDR3 nucleotides read TGCAGCGTTGAGGGGGAGTACAACTATGGCTACACCTTC.

V gene TRBV28 combines with J gene TRBJ1-4, with D perhaps matching TRBD1 (5 bases). CDR3 size: 14 residues. Germline-derived CDR1 and CDR2 are MDHEN and SYDVKM. V was pared by 7 bases and J by 2 bases, with 11 bases between. The CDR3 DNA sequence: TGTGCCAGCACTAGGGGATCCACTAATGAAAAACTGTTTTTT. This gives the protein CASTRGSTNEKLFF.

The gene calls are TRBV5-1 and TRBJ2-1; 8 nucleotides line up with TRBD2. The trim removed 2 bases at V and 5 bases at J, leaving 6 bases unmatched. The length of the CDR3 is 15 residues. Germline CDR1 SGHRS, CDR2 YFSETQ. CDR3 sequence (DNA): TGCGCCAGCAGCTTCTCTAGCGGGTGGAACAATGAGCAGTTCTTC. Protein sequence: CASSFSSGWNNEQFF.

V gene TRBV7-2 combines with J gene TRBJ1-3, with no clear D. Trimming removed 5 bases from V and 0 bases from J, with 11 bases in between. The CDR3 has 15 residues. CDR1 and CDR2 (germline): SGHTA, FQGNSA. CDR3: CASSPTHHSGNTIYF. The DNA for the CDR3 is TGTGCCAGCAGCCCAACACACCACTCTGGAAACACCATATATTTT.

On this clone itself: The same CDR3 can be traced to other DNA sequences in this sample. The chain employs TRBV7-9 and TRBJ2-5, with D possibly being TRBD1 (5 bases). The CDR3 contains 15 residues. Germline V CDR1 and CDR2: SEHNR, FQNEAQ (reference sequence). V lost 1 base, J lost 2 bases, and 11 bases lay in between. DNA for the CDR3: TGTGCCAGCAGCTTAGGTCAGGGCTATCAAGAGACCCAGTACTTC. Amino acid sequence: CASSLGQGYQETQYF.

The chain recombines TRBV5-4 with TRBJ2-2; D is tentatively TRBD1 or TRBD2 (5 bases each). The CDR3 is 14 amino acids. Germline values: CDR1 SGHNT, CDR2 YYREEE (reference sequence). Trimming removed 4 bases from V and 6 bases from J, with 13 bases in between. Written as DNA, the CDR3 is TGTGCCAGCAGCCGGGACCCTAGTCCCGGGGAGCTGTTTTTT. Translation: CASSRDPSPGELFF.

The rearrangement uses TRBV7-7 and TRBJ2-6, with D unclear. CDR1 SSHAT and CDR2 FNYEAQ come from the germline V gene (reference sequence). The CDR3 sequence is 18 residues long. Trimming cost V 5 bases and J 5 bases, with 22 bases left between them. This CDR3 is CASSIKRVPQSRANVLTF. In DNA form, the CDR3 reads TGTGCCAGCAGCATCAAACGAGTGCCACAAAGTCGGGCCAACGTCCTGACTTTC. The full variable domain, in which reference TRBV7-7 and TRBJ2-6 provide the parts outside the CDR3, is GAGVSQSPRYKVTKRGQDVTLRCDPISSHATLYWYQQALGQGPEFLTYFNYEAQPDKSGLPSDRFSAERPEGSISTLTIQRTEQRDSAMYRCASSIKRVPQSRANVLTFGAGSRLTVL.

This clone appeared a single time. This chain uses TRBV7-8 with TRBJ2-7; maybe TRBD2 (5 bases). Germline V lookup: CDR1 SGHVS, CDR2 FQNEAQ. V gave up 1 base and J gave up 3 bases, with 10 bases separating them. The CDR3 consists of 14 residues. The CDR3 loop reads CASSLEIRGYEQYF. The DNA of the CDR3 is TGTGCCAGCAGCTTAGAGATACGGGGCTACGAGCAGTACTTC.

This sequence joins TRBV7-2 and TRBJ2-1; TRBD1 aligns across 12 bases. The CDR3 spans 17 residues. The ends lost 4 bases at V and 7 bases at J; junction bases unmatched: 11. Germline values: CDR1 SGHTA, CDR2 FQGNSA. Here the CDR3 reads CASSWSGTGGVKNEQFF. The CDR3 coding sequence is TGTGCCAGCAGCTGGTCCGGGACAGGGGGCGTAAAAAATGAGCAGTTCTTC.

The V call is TRBV4-3, the J call TRBJ2-3; no firm D call. The CDR3 covers 14 residues. Germline V gene lookup returns CDR1 LGHNA and CDR2 YSLEER. With 3 bases removed from V and 1 base from J, the gap between germline ends came to 8 bases. DNA for the CDR3: TGCGCCAGCAGCCACACCCCAGGCACAGATACGCAGTATTTT. It encodes CASSHTPGTDTQYF.

The chain combines TRBV7-8 with TRBJ2-5; D is uncertain. The CDR3 is 11 amino acids. Germline-derived CDR1 and CDR2 are SGHVS and FQNEAQ. V lost 2 bases to trimming and J lost 5 bases, with 3 bases between them. The CDR3 DNA reads as TGTGCCAGCAGCTTATGGGAGACCCAGTACTTC. Its translation is CASSLWETQYF.